This T cell receptor beta chain derives from a study of shared clonotypes between healthy human individuals. Across the whole study: Researchers assigned three CD4 naive, three CD4 memory, two CD8 naive and one CD8 memory plate to each donor.

Whole-study findings and limits: Sharing across four donors was highest in naive CD4 (roughly 5%) and lowest in memory CD8 (roughly 0.4%). Among donors, clonotype sharing was expected to be affected by sequencing depth.

Regarding this clone: Its antigen is as yet unknown.

Negatively enriched CD4+ T cells were divided by CD45RA into naive and memory. This CDR3 is built from 14 residues. CDR1 and CDR2 (germline): MNHEY, SMNVEV (reference sequence). Trimming cost V 7 bases and J 4 bases; bases outside gene matches: 4. Sequencing used immunoSEQ multiplex PCR; TCRdb keeps in-frame clones, though not all of them. The sample lists approximately 1,500,000 clones; approximately 98% were seen once. The sample comprised naive CD4+ T cells sorted from blood. Described subset: CD45RA+ positively selected. This chain connects TRBV27 to TRBJ2-5; TRBD2 matches at 12 bases. The receptor was isolated from a man under 40 in good health. The CDR3 DNA is TGTGCCAGCAAACTAGCGGGAGGTCGAGAGACCCAGTACTTC. This translates into CASKLAGGRETQYF.